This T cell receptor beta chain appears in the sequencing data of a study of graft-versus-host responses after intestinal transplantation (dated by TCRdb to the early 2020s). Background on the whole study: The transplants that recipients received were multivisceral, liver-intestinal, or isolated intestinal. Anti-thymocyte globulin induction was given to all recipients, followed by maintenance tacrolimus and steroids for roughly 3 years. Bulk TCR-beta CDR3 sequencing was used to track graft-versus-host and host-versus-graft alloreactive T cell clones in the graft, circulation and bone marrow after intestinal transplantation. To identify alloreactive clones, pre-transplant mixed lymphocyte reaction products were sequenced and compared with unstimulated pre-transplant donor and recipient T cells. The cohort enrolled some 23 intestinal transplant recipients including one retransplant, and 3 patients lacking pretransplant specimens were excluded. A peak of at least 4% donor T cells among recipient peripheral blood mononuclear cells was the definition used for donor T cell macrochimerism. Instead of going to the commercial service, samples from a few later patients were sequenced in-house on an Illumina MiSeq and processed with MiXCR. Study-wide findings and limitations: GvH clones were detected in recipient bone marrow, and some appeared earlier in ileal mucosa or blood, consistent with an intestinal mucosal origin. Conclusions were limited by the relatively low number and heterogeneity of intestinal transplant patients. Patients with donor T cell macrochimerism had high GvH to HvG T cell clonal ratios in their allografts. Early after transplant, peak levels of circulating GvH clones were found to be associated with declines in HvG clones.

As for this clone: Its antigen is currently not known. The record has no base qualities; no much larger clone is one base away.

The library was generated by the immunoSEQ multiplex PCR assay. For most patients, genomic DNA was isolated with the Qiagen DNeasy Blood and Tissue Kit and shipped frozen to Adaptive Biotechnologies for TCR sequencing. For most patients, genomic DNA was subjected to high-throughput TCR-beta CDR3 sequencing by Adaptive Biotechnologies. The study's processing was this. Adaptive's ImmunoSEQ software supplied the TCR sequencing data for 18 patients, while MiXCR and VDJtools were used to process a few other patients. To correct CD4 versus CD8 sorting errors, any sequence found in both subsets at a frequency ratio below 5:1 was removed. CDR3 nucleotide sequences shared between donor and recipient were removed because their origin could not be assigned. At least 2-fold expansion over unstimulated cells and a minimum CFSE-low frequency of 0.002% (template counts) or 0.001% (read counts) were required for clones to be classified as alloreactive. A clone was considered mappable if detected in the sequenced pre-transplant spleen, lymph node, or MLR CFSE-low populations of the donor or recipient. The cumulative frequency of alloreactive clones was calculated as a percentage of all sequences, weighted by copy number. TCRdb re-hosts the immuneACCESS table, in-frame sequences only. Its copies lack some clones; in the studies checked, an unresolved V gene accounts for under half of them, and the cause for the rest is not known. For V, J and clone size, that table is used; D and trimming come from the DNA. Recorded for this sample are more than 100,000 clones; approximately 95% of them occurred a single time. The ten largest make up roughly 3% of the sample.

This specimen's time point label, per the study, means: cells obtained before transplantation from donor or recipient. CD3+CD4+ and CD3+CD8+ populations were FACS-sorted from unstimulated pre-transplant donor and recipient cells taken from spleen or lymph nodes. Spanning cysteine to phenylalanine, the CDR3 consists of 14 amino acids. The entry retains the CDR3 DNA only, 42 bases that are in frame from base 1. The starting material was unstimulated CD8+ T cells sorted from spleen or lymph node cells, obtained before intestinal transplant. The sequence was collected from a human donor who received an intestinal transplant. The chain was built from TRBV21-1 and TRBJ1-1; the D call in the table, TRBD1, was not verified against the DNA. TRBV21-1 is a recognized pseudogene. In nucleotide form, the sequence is TGTGCCAGCAAGTTTTTTGACAGGGCAATTGAAGCTTTCTTT. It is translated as CASKFFDRAIEAFF.